Shown below are 11 T cell receptor beta chains from a single sample sequenced in a study of T-cell memory formation after mild COVID-19. TCRdb ran MiXCR on the 5' RACE reads and lists one entry per CDR3 protein. The data show roughly 43,000 distinct CDR3 sequences, roughly 9.8% seen once. The sequenced sample was PBMCs or a T cell subset sorted from them (not recorded which). The receptors were sampled from an adult woman who had mild COVID-19 (a few samples of this study predate the infection). Cell type and time point are not known.

This clonotype was counted a few times. V gene TRBV7-2 combines with J gene TRBJ2-1, with D perhaps matching TRBD2 (5 bases). CDR3 size: 13 residues. The V gene lost 10 bases and the J gene lost 5 bases, with 15 bases spanning the gap. CDR1 is SGHTA, CDR2 FQGNSA, per germline. Here the CDR3 DNA reads TGTGCCACGGGGTGGGGATCCCACAATGAGCAGTTCTTC. Its translation: CATGWGSHNEQFF.

This clonotype was counted between two and nine times. The genes are TRBV2 and TRBJ1-2, with D unclear. V gave up 8 bases and J gave up 0 bases, with 4 bases separating them. CDR1 and CDR2 from the germline V gene are SNHLY and FYNNEI. The CDR3 covers 11 residues. The CDR3: CASETNYGYTF. CDR3 bases: TGTGCCAGCGAGACTAACTATGGCTACACCTTC.

The chain combines TRBV6-5 with TRBJ1-5; D call uncertain. This CDR3 spans 17 amino acids. The ends were cut back, 5 bases at V and 0 bases at J, with 17 bases in the middle. The germline V gene has CDR1 MNHEY and CDR2 SVGAGI. CDR3 sequence: CASSPRIGGYSNQPQHF. CDR3 DNA sequence: TGTGCCAGCAGTCCGCGGATCGGTGGTTATAGCAATCAGCCCCAGCATTTT.

This clonotype has a handful of counts. The chain links TRBV5-1 to TRBJ2-7; D may correspond to TRBD1 or TRBD2 (5 bases each). The V gene's germline CDR1 is SGHRS and CDR2 YFSETQ. The CDR3 is made up of 14 amino acids. Trimming removed 3 bases at V and 5 bases at J, with 15 bases between. CDR3 sequence (DNA): TGCGCCAGCAGCTCTGGGACGCCGAACAACGAGCAGTACTTC. Its translation is CASSSGTPNNEQYF.

This clonotype turned up a few times. The chain combines TRBV20-1 with TRBJ2-2; TRBD1 matches 9 bases. The germline V gene encodes CDR1 DFQATT and CDR2 SNEGSKA (reference sequence). The J segment lost 7 bases and the V segment lost 3 bases, leaving 6 bases of the junction unmatched. The CDR3 contains 14 residues. The DNA of the CDR3 is TGCAGTGCTAGGACAGGGGGTATATTCGGGGAGCTGTTTTTT. Translating it yields CSARTGGIFGELFF.

This clonotype was seen a few times. The chain employs TRBV19 and TRBJ2-1; D possibly uses TRBD1 or TRBD2 (5 bases each). CDR3 size: 15 residues. The V gene lost 8 bases and the J gene lost 4 bases, with 18 bases spanning the gap. Germline CDR1 is LNHDA and CDR2 is SQIVND (reference sequence). The DNA of the CDR3 is TGTGCCAGTGCAGGGAGCCAAAAATGGTACAATGAGCAGTTCTTC. Its translation: CASAGSQKWYNEQFF.

This clonotype showed up just a few times. The V call is TRBV6-6, the J call TRBJ2-3; 7 positions agree with TRBD1. The CDR3 has 14 residues. Germline V gene data show CDR1 as MNHNY and CDR2 as SVGAGI (reference sequence). Trimming removed 6 bases from V and 2 bases from J; junction bases left unmatched: 5. For the CDR3, the DNA is TGTGCCAGCAGGCGACAGGGCCTCACAGATACGCAGTATTTT. It encodes CASRRQGLTDTQYF.

This clonotype was found a few times. The chain is built from TRBV14 and TRBJ2-1; TRBD1 agrees at 9 bases. V lost 5 bases, J lost 0 bases, and 11 bases stayed unmatched. CDR3 size: 18 residues. Per the germline V gene, CDR1 is SGHDN and CDR2 is FVKESK. DNA for the CDR3: TGTGCCAGCAGCTACCGGGACAGGGTACGAGGCTCCTACAATGAGCAGTTCTTC. It is translated as CASSYRDRVRGSYNEQFF.

This clonotype was counted a few times. The J gene is TRBJ2-2, the V gene TRBV7-2; TRBD1 might be the D (5 bases). CDR1 and CDR2 (germline): SGHTA, FQGNSA. This CDR3 contains 17 residues. With 1 base removed from V and 4 bases from J, the gap between germline ends came to 16 bases. CDR3 loop: CASSLEGASVGTGELFF. Written as DNA, the CDR3 is TGTGCCAGCAGCTTAGAAGGGGCTAGTGTGGGCACCGGGGAGCTGTTTTTT.

The rearrangement links TRBV14 to TRBJ2-3, with a tentative D call TRBD1 (5 bases). The CDR3 is 19 amino acids. Looked up from germline, CDR1 is SGHDN and CDR2 is FVKESK. V lost 3 bases and J lost 5, with 27 bases in between. The DNA of the CDR3 is TGTGCCAGCAGCCAGTATCCTATGGCGAGTTTAGGGGCGAGAGATACGCAGTATTTT. Translating gives CASSQYPMASLGARDTQYF.

This clonotype was recorded at least ten times. The genes are TRBV7-2 and TRBJ2-3; 16 bases agree with TRBD2. V gave up 5 bases and J gave up 10 bases; unmatched junction bases: 3. Germline V gene data show CDR1 as SGHTA and CDR2 as FQGNSA. The CDR3 loop spans 14 amino acids. The CDR3 sequence is CASSAGTSGRAQYF. CDR3 DNA: TGTGCCAGCAGCGCCGGGACTAGCGGGAGGGCGCAGTATTTT.